The 18 T cell receptor beta chains in this list originate from one sample, sequenced in a study of blood T cell repertoires in COVID-19. Assay: immunoSEQ multiplex PCR; the TCRdb copy retains only in-frame clones and omits some. The sample comprises some 73,000 clones, more than 80% of which are singletons, and 6.9% rests with the top ten. Sequencing was done on a sample of peripheral blood. All receptors come from a human donor in a cohort sampled during active COVID-19.

J is TRBJ2-3 and V is TRBV25-1, with 8 bases lining up with TRBD2. CDR3 length: 16 amino acids. Trimming took 6 bases from V and 2 from J; bases not matched to a gene: 10. Germline V lookup: CDR1 MGHDK, CDR2 SYGVNS. This CDR3 reads CASSQFFSGDTDTQYF. The CDR3 nucleotides read TGTGCCAGCAGCCAATTCTTTAGCGGGGACACAGATACGCAGTATTTT.

The chain is built from TRBV29-1 and TRBJ2-7; a possible D gene is TRBD1 (5 bases). The CDR3 has 14 residues. The V end was cut by 8 bases, the J end by 0 bases, with 17 bases between. Germline values: CDR1 SQVTM, CDR2 ANQGSEA. The CDR3 coding sequence is TGCAGCCCCCCCCGACAGACAGTCTCCTACGAGCAGTACTTC. Residues: CSPPRQTVSYEQYF.

V usage is TRBV7-6 and J usage is TRBJ2-1; 9 nucleotides align to TRBD2. This CDR3 comprises 16 residues. The V gene end was trimmed by 5 bases and the J gene end by 7 bases; junction bases not matched to a gene: 12. Per germline, CDR1 SGHVS and CDR2 FNYEAQ. CDR3 in DNA: TGTGCCAGCAGCCCTAGGCTTGCGGGGGGGCGAAATGAGCAGTTCTTC. Amino acid sequence: CASSPRLAGGRNEQFF. Full variable domain (outside the CDR3, taken from reference TRBV7-6 and TRBJ2-1): GAGVSQSPRYKVTKRGQDVALRCDPISGHVSLYWYRQALGQGPEFLTYFNYEAQQDKSGLPNDRFSAERPEGSISTLTIQRTEQRDSAMYRCASSPRLAGGRNEQFFGPGTRLTVL.

The chain uses TRBV4-1 and TRBJ2-7; D perhaps matches TRBD1 (5 bases). The CDR3 extends over 16 amino acids. The V end lost 1 base, the J end lost 6 bases, and 19 bases lay between the germline ends. The germline CDR1 and CDR2 sequences are MGHRA and YSYEKL. The CDR3 sequence: CASSQGAGPWGLEQYF. For the CDR3, the DNA is TGCGCCAGCAGCCAAGGAGCAGGCCCGTGGGGCCTCGAGCAGTACTTC.

This clone was seen more than once but under ten times. CDR3 loop: CASSSEVGAGEETQYF. The CDR3 DNA is TGTGCCAGCAGCTCGGAGGTGGGGGCCGGGGAAGAGACCCAGTACTTC. The chain couples TRBV11-2 to TRBJ2-5, with D maybe TRBD1 (6 bases). In germline, CDR1 is SGHAT, CDR2 FQNNGV. V lost 4 bases and J 3 bases, leaving 18 bases between the germline ends. This CDR3 spans 16 amino acids.

This chain connects TRBV2 to TRBJ1-4, with 11 bases aligning to TRBD1. Losses at the gene ends were 10 bases for V and 7 bases for J; bases not matched to a gene: 11. This CDR3 contains 15 residues. Germline CDR1 is SNHLY and CDR2 is FYNNEI. The CDR3 coding sequence is TGTGCCACCCAGTCCTCCGGGACAGGGGGTGAAAAACTGTTTTTT. Encoded protein: CATQSSGTGGEKLFF.

The chain links TRBV11-2 to TRBJ2-7, with D perhaps TRBD1 (7 bases). V gave up 0 bases and J gave up 3 bases, with 27 bases separating them. The CDR3 totals 20 residues. Looked up from germline, CDR1 is SGHAT and CDR2 is FQNNGV. This CDR3 reads CASSLDLGRGARGNLYEQYF. The DNA of the CDR3 is TGTGCCAGCAGCTTAGATCTTGGCAGGGGGGCCCGGGGAAACCTCTACGAGCAGTACTTC.

This sequence joins TRBV6-5 and TRBJ2-3; the D is unclear. V was pared by 2 bases and J by 2 bases, with 11 bases between. Germline V gives CDR1 MNHEY, CDR2 SVGAGI. The CDR3 is 15 residues long. CDR3 sequence (DNA): TGTGCCAGCAGTTACAGGCACAGTTCCACAGATACGCAGTATTTT. Protein product: CASSYRHSSTDTQYF.

The chain combines TRBV6-4 with TRBJ1-5; D is uncertain. The CDR3 contains 14 residues. Germline V gene sequence: CDR1 MRHNA, CDR2 SNTAGT. The V and J ends lost 5 bases and 3 bases respectively, with 11 bases between them. This chain's CDR3 is CASSLDGTNQPQHF. The CDR3 DNA follows: TGTGCCAGCAGTCTAGACGGAACCAATCAGCCCCAGCATTTT.

This chain links TRBV3-1 (or the pseudogene TRBV3-2) with TRBJ1-1, with no clear D. Germline V gene lookup returns CDR1 LGHDT and CDR2 YNNKEL (reference sequence). The CDR3 spans 14 residues. V was cut by 4 bases and J by 1 base, with 10 bases left in between. The CDR3 nucleotides are TGTGCCAGCAGCCCCCTAACAGAGAACACTGAAGCTTTCTTT. Its protein is CASSPLTENTEAFF.

This chain connects TRBV6-1 to TRBJ2-3; 11 nucleotides match TRBD2. Germline V gene lookup returns CDR1 MNHNS and CDR2 SASEGT. The V segment lost 1 base and the J segment 5 bases; nucleotides outside the gene matches: 5. The CDR3 has 16 residues. This CDR3 reads CASSEGLAGSGDTQYF. In nucleotides, the CDR3 is TGTGCCAGCAGTGAAGGACTAGCGGGGAGTGGAGATACGCAGTATTTT.

The chain is built from TRBV2 and TRBJ1-1; 8 nucleotides match TRBD1. Germline lookup yields CDR1 SNHLY and CDR2 FYNNEI. The CDR3 sequence is 14 residues long. J lost 5 bases, V lost 4 bases, and 6 bases had no gene match. The CDR3 DNA is TGTGCCAGCAGTGCGTGGACAGGGAAGACTGAAGCTTTCTTT. Encoded protein: CASSAWTGKTEAFF.

This chain uses TRBV10-1 with TRBJ2-5; the D gene is possibly TRBD2 (6 bases). Trimming took off 6 bases at V and 1 base at J, with 15 bases between the two ends. CDR1 is WNHNN and CDR2 is SYGVQD in the germline V gene (reference sequence). The CDR3 runs 15 residues. This CDR3 reads CASSPGLIAQETQYF. CDR3 bases: TGCGCCAGCAGCCCCGGACTAATCGCCCAAGAGACCCAGTACTTC.

Concerning this clone itself: Within the sample, other DNA sequences also encode this same CDR3. The V and J genes are TRBV19 and TRBJ1-2, with a tentative D call TRBD1 (6 bases). With 4 bases removed from V and 5 bases from J, the gap between germline ends came to 11 bases. Germline V gene data show CDR1 as LNHDA and CDR2 as SQIVND (reference sequence). The CDR3 sequence is 13 residues long. CDR3 region: CASSTQQGYGYTF. In nucleotides, the CDR3 is TGTGCCAGTAGTACCCAACAGGGTTATGGCTACACCTTC.

The chain combines TRBV18 with TRBJ1-3; 7 bases map to TRBD1. J lost 1 base, V lost 5 bases, and 17 bases had no gene match. The CDR3 totals 19 residues. Germline V lookup: CDR1 KGHSH, CDR2 LQKENI. The CDR3 DNA is TGTGCCAGCTCAAAGACAGGGTCCGCCCCGTCCCTGTCTGGAAACACCATATATTTT. Amino acids: CASSKTGSAPSLSGNTIYF. The variable domain in full, with the rest retrieved from reference TRBV18 and TRBJ1-3, is NAGVMQNPRHLVRRRGQEARLRCSPMKGHSHVYWYRQLPEEGLKFMVYLQKENIIDESGMPKERFSAEFPKEGPSILRIQQVVRGDSAAYFCASSKTGSAPSLSGNTIYFGEGSWLTVV.

The J gene is TRBJ2-4, the V gene TRBV12-3 or TRBV12-4; TRBD1 matches at 8 bases. This CDR3 has 13 residues. With V trimmed by 6 bases and J by 11 bases, 9 bases remained unmatched. The CDR3 sequence: CASRDRVGFVQYF. The CDR3 nucleotides read TGTGCCAGCAGGGACAGGGTAGGCTTCGTTCAGTACTTC.

The chain combines TRBV10-3 with TRBJ2-3; 11 nucleotides agree with TRBD2. The germline V gene encodes CDR1 ENHRY and CDR2 SYGVKD. The CDR3 is 16 amino acids. J was trimmed by 8 bases and V by 5 bases; bases with no gene match: 12. This CDR3 is CAISPLAGGARVTQYF. In DNA form, the CDR3 reads TGTGCCATCAGTCCCTTAGCGGGGGGGGCGCGGGTTACGCAGTATTTT.

This chain links TRBV28 with TRBJ2-7; no firm D call. This CDR3 has 13 residues. CDR1 and CDR2 from the germline V gene are MDHEN and SYDVKM. V was clipped by 2 bases and J by 2 bases, with 7 bases between them. CDR3 residues: CASSLGRTYEQYF. The CDR3 DNA reads TGTGCCAGCAGTTTAGGCAGAACCTACGAGCAGTACTTC.